Described below is a single T cell receptor beta chain sequence and its context. CDR3 length equals 14 residues. Germline V CDR1 and CDR2: SGHRS, YFSETQ. The V gene end was trimmed by 6 bases and the J gene end by 3 bases; junction bases not matched to a gene: 8. Generated by immunoSEQ multiplex PCR, the TCRdb table keeps only in-frame clones and is missing some. The table includes about 82,000 clones, just under 85% detected once. The sample comes from a study of blood T cell repertoires in COVID-19. The source material was peripheral blood. The sequence was collected from a man at least 80 years old with active or convalescent COVID-19. The rearrangement links TRBV5-1 to TRBJ1-2; 7 positions agree with TRBD1. CDR3 protein: CASNPGQRYYGYTF. In DNA form, the CDR3 reads TGCGCCAGCAACCCGGGACAGAGATACTATGGCTACACCTTC.